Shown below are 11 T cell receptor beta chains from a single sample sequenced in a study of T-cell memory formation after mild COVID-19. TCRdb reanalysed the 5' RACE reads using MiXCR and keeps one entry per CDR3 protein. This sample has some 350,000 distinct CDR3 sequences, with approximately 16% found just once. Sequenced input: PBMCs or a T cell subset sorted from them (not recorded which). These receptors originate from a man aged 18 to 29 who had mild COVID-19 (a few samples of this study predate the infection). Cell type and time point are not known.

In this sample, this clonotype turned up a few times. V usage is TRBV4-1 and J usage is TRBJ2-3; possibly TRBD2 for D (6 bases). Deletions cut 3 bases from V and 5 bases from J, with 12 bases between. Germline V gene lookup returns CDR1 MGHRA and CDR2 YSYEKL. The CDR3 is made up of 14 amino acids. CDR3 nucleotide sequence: TGCGCCAGCAGCCATCAACCGGGGGAAGATACGCAGTATTTT. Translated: CASSHQPGEDTQYF.

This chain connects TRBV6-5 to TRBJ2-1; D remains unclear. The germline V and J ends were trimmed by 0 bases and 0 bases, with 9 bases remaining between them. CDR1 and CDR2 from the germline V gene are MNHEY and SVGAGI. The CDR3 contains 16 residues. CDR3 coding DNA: TGTGCCAGCAGTTACTCCAGCCCCTACTCCTACAATGAGCAGTTCTTC. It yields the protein CASSYSSPYSYNEQFF.

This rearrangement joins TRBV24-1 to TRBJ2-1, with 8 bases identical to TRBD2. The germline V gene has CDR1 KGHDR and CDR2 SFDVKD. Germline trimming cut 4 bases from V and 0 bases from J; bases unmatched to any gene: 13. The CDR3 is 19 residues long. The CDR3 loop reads CATSDSLGGGISSYNEQFF. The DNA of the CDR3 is TGTGCCACCAGTGACTCACTAGGCGGGGGGATTAGCTCCTACAATGAGCAGTTCTTC.

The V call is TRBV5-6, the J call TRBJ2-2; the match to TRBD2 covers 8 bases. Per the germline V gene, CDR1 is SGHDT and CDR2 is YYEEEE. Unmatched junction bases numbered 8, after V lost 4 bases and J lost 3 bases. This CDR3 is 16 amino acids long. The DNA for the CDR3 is TGTGCCAGCAGCGCTTCTGGGCGGGGGGACACCGGGGAGCTGTTTTTT. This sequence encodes CASSASGRGDTGELFF.

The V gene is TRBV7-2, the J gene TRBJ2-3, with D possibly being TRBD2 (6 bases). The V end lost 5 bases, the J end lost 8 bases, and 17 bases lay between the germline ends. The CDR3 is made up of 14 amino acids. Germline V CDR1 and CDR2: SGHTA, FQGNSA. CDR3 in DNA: TGTGCCAGCAGCCTCGAGCGGAGGGCAGGTACGCAGTATTTT. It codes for CASSLERRAGTQYF.

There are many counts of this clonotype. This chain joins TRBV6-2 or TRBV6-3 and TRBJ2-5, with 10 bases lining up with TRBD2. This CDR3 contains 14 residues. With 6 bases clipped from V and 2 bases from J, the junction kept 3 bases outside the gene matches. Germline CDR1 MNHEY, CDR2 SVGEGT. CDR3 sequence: CASSSAGGQETQYF. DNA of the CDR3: TGTGCCAGCAGCTCAGCGGGGGGGCAAGAGACCCAGTACTTC.

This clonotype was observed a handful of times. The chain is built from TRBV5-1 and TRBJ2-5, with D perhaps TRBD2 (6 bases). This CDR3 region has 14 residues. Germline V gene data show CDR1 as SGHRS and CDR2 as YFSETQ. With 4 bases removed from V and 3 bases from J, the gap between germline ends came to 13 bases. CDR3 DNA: TGCGCCAGCAGCGCGGGACTGTGGGAAGAGACCCAGTACTTC. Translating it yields CASSAGLWEETQYF.

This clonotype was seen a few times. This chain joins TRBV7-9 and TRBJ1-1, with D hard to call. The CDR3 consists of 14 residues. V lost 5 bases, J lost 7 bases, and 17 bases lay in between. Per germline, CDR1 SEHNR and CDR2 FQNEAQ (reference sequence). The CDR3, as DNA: TGTGCCAGCAGCGGGTTCGGCATGGGCGTTGAAGCTTTCTTT. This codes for CASSGFGMGVEAFF. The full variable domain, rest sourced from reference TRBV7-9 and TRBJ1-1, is DTGVSQNPRHKITKRGQNVTFRCDPISEHNRLYWYRQTLGQGPEFLTYFQNEAQLEKSRLLSDRFSAERPKGSFSTLEIQRTEQGDSAMYLCASSGFGMGVEAFFGQGTRLTVV.

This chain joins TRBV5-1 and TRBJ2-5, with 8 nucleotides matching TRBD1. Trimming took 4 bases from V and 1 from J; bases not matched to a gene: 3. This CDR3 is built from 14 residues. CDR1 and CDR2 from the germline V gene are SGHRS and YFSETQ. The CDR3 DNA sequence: TGCGCCAGCAGCCGGGGACAGGCCCAAGAGACCCAGTACTTC. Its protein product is CASSRGQAQETQYF.

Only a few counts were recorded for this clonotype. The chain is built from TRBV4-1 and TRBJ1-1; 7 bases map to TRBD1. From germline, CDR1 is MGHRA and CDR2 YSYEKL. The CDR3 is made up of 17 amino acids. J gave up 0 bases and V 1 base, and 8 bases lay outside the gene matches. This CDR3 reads CASSQGAGGMMNTEAFF. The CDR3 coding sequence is TGCGCCAGCAGCCAAGGGGCAGGGGGTATGATGAACACTGAAGCTTTCTTT.

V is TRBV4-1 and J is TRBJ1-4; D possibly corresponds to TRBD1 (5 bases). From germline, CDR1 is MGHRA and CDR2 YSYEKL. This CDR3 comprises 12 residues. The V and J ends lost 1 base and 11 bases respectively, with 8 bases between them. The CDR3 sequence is CASSQAGRKLFF. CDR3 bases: TGCGCCAGCAGCCAAGCAGGGAGGAAACTGTTTTTT.